This T cell receptor (beta chain) was recorded in a study of vaccination effects on CD4 cells after COVID-19. The CDR3 has 12 residues. The V and J ends lost 4 bases and 3 bases respectively, with 7 bases between them. Germline loops: CDR1 SGDLS, CDR2 YYNGEE. Turning to this clone: Its target is unknown.

TCRdb's table, derived via immunoSEQ multiplex PCR, lists solely in-frame clones and lacks some. This table has 63,000 or so clones, 60% to 75% appearing once. ViraFEST assay sequencing came after antigen-specific CD4+ T cells were expanded with viral peptide pools. Having been cultured for under twelve days, the cells underwent CD4+ T cell isolation. Between March and December 2020, the person had a SARS-CoV-2 infection that PCR confirmed. The chain joins TRBV9 to TRBJ2-5; D might be TRBD1 (5 bases). Sequences were derived from CD4+ T cells from PBMCs cultured with HIV peptides, sampled before COVID-19 vaccination. Subset indicated: HIV-1 Nef peptide pool negative control/reference culture. The origin of this receptor is a human donor who had a prior SARS-CoV-2 infection. This CDR3 is CASSRTKETQYF. Written as DNA, the CDR3 is TGTGCCAGCAGCCGGACAAAAGAGACCCAGTACTTC.